One and the same sample provided the 17 T cell receptor beta chains below, sequenced in a study of T cells in Graves' hyperthyroidism and ophthalmopathy. The investigators amplified TCR beta CDR3 regions from RNA transcripts. First-round RT-PCR with HTBI primers amplified the TCR CDR3 region. TCRdb re-analysed the multiplex PCR reads in MiXCR, keeping a single row per CDR3 protein. The sample records about 840,000 distinct CDR3 sequences, over 35% being singletons. The specimen sequenced was blood. The receptors come from a man in his late teens or twenties with Graves' hyperthyroidism.

This chain connects TRBV7-6 to TRBJ2-7; D is undetermined. Germline loops: CDR1 SGHVS, CDR2 FNYEAQ. This CDR3 spans 17 amino acids. Trimming removed 3 bases at V and 2 bases at J, with 20 bases between. CDR3 nucleotides: TGTGCCAGCAGCTTCCCCCCAAATGGGGATCACCCCTACGAGCAGTACTTC. As protein: CASSFPPNGDHPYEQYF.

For this clonotype: Since a much larger clone is just one base distant, this may be a read error. The chain couples TRBV7-3 to TRBJ2-5, with D possibly called TRBD1 or TRBD2 (5 bases each). Germline loops: CDR1 SGHTA, CDR2 FQGTGA. The CDR3 is made up of 13 amino acids. Deletions cut 4 bases from V and 3 bases from J, with 9 bases between. The CDR3 sequence is CASSSEGKETQYF. The CDR3 DNA reads TGTGCCAGCAGCTCAGAGGGGAAAGAGACCCAGTACTTC.

In this sample, this clonotype turned up a few times. Relative to the germline gene, one junction end is altered; a read error may explain this. The rearrangement uses TRBV10-3 and TRBJ1-5; weak D call: TRBD1 (5 bases). Germline V gives CDR1 ENHRY, CDR2 SYGVKD. CDR3 length: 15 amino acids. CDR3 region: CASSLAREGNQPQHF. CDR3 bases: TGTGCCAGCAGTTTAGCCAGGGAAGGCAATCAGCCCCAGCATTTT.

In the case of this clonotype: The CDR3 does not end in the conserved phenylalanine or tryptophan, so this is likely a read error. The chain employs TRBV20-1 and TRBJ2-5, with 12 bases identical to TRBD2. Per germline, CDR1 DFQATT and CDR2 SNEGSKA (reference sequence). The V and J ends lost 6 bases and 1 base, in that order; junction bases with no gene match: 3. The CDR3 runs to 14 residues. The CDR3 is CSARTSGVQETQYY. The DNA for the CDR3 is TGCAGTGCAAGGACTAGCGGGGTCCAAGAGACCCAGTACTAC.

The V call is TRBV7-2, the J call TRBJ1-3; weak D call: TRBD1 (5 bases). The CDR3 is 18 residues long. CDR1 and CDR2 (germline): SGHTA, FQGNSA. V was cut by 5 bases and J by 0 bases, with 20 bases left in between. This chain's CDR3 is CASSLDQGEHFSGNTIYF. The DNA of the CDR3 is TGTGCCAGCAGCCTAGACCAGGGTGAACACTTCTCTGGAAACACCATATATTTT.

This chain connects TRBV6-1 to TRBJ1-1; 8 bases are a match to TRBD1. Trimming at V came to 4 bases and at J to 0 bases, leaving 4 bases not matched to a gene. This CDR3 comprises 15 residues. Germline V lookup: CDR1 MNHNS, CDR2 SASEGT. CDR3 amino acids: CASSGTGIMNTEAFF. The CDR3 coding sequence is TGTGCCAGCAGTGGGACAGGGATAATGAACACTGAAGCTTTCTTT.

On this clonotype itself: A single base separates this from a much larger clone, so it may be a read error. The V and J genes are TRBV6-1 and TRBJ2-5; no firm D call. CDR1 MNHNS and CDR2 SASEGT come from the germline V gene. V lost 1 base and J lost 2, with 11 bases in between. CDR3 length: 15 amino acids. CDR3 loop: CASSEDGENQETQYF. The CDR3 DNA follows: TGTGCCAGCAGTGAAGACGGCGAAAATCAAGAGACCCAGTACTTC.

The chain links TRBV20-1 to TRBJ2-5; TRBD2 matches at 8 bases. Trimming removed 5 bases from V and 1 base from J; junction bases left unmatched: 9. Germline loops: CDR1 DFQATT, CDR2 SNEGSKA (reference sequence). The CDR3 runs 15 residues. The CDR3 DNA follows: TGCAGTGCTTCACCGGGGGGGCACCCCCAAGAGACCCAGTACTTC. This translates into CSASPGGHPQETQYF.

This clonotype was seen ten or more times. For the CDR3, the DNA is TGTGCCATCAGTGGGGACGGCGATAATGAAAAACTGTTTTTT. Protein: CAISGDGDNEKLFF. This chain connects TRBV10-3 to TRBJ1-4; tentatively, D is TRBD1 (5 bases). V lost 4 bases and J lost 4, with 10 bases in between. Germline values: CDR1 ENHRY, CDR2 SYGVKD. CDR3 length equals 14 residues.

This clonotype was recorded many times. The V call is TRBV7-9, the J call TRBJ1-1, with D hard to call. V was pared by 0 bases and J by 1 base, with 15 bases between. CDR3 length: 17 residues. CDR1 SEHNR and CDR2 FQNEAQ come from the germline V gene (reference sequence). CDR3 coding DNA: TGTGCCAGCAGCTTAGCCGCCTTAGGCAGTGGGAACACTGAAGCTTTCTTT. This translates into CASSLAALGSGNTEAFF. The variable domain in full, completed from reference TRBV7-9 and TRBJ1-1, reads DTGVSQNPRHKITKRGQNVTFRCDPISEHNRLYWYRQTLGQGPEFLTYFQNEAQLEKSRLLSDRFSAERPKGSFSTLEIQRTEQGDSAMYLCASSLAALGSGNTEAFFGQGTRLTVV.

A note on this clonotype: Relative to the germline gene, one junction end is altered; a read error may explain this. J is TRBJ2-7 and V is TRBV11-2, with 8 bases aligning to TRBD1. CDR3 length equals 15 residues. Germline V gene data show CDR1 as SGHAT and CDR2 as FQNNGV. Here the CDR3 reads CASSQVSGGPYEQYF. DNA of the CDR3: TGCGCCAGCAGCCAAGTCTCAGGGGGCCCCTACGAGCAGTACTTC.

V usage is TRBV2 and J usage is TRBJ1-6; TRBD1 might be the D (5 bases). Germline CDR1 reads SNHLY; CDR2 reads FYNNEI. V lost 10 bases and J 10 bases, leaving 20 bases between the germline ends. This CDR3 spans 14 amino acids. The CDR3 here is CAISQEMGTSPLHF. CDR3 DNA sequence: TGTGCCATCAGCCAAGAAATGGGGACCTCACCCCTCCACTTT.

This sequence joins TRBV28 and TRBJ2-7; maybe TRBD1 (6 bases). V lost 5 bases to trimming and J lost 0 bases, with 17 bases between them. The germline CDR1 and CDR2 sequences are MDHEN and SYDVKM. This CDR3 is 16 amino acids long. The CDR3 DNA reads as TGTGCCAGCAGTCAACTGACAGGTCAGAGCTCCTACGAGCAGTACTTC. Its protein is CASSQLTGQSSYEQYF.

The chain couples TRBV29-1 to TRBJ2-2; D is undetermined. V was shortened by 6 bases and J by 7 bases, with 3 bases between the two germline ends. Looked up from germline, CDR1 is SQVTM and CDR2 is ANQGSEA. CDR3 length: 9 residues. The CDR3 sequence is CSVHGELFF. As DNA, the CDR3 is TGCAGCGTGCACGGGGAGCTGTTTTTT.

This clonotype appeared a single time. Without the conserved terminal phenylalanine or tryptophan, this CDR3 likely stems from a read error. The V and J genes are TRBV7-8 and TRBJ2-7, with 9 bases matching TRBD1. The V gene end was trimmed by 8 bases and the J gene end by 4 bases; junction bases not matched to a gene: 9. The CDR3 consists of 14 residues. From germline, CDR1 is SGHVS and CDR2 FQNEAQ. CDR3 DNA sequence: TGTGCCAGCTGCCCCGGGACAGGGATATACGAGCAGTACCTC. Residues: CASCPGTGIYEQYL.

Regarding this clonotype: A much larger clone lies one base from this, so it may be a read error. The chain is built from TRBV20-1 and TRBJ1-1, with unresolved D. This CDR3 is built from 12 residues. The germline gives CDR1 DFQATT, CDR2 SNEGSKA (reference sequence). Trimming took off 4 bases at V and 6 bases at J, with 12 bases between the two ends. CDR3 DNA: TGCAGTGCTAATTCCGGATGGTCTGAAGCTTTCTTT. Translating gives CSANSGWSEAFF.

There are many counts of this clonotype. The chain links TRBV19 to TRBJ1-5; 8 nucleotides agree with TRBD1. From germline, CDR1 is LNHDA and CDR2 SQIVND (reference sequence). V was pared by 6 bases and J by 4 bases, with 5 bases of the junction left unmatched. The CDR3 contains 14 residues. The CDR3 sequence: CASSRRDRNQPQHF. DNA for the CDR3: TGTGCCAGTAGCCGACGGGACAGGAATCAGCCCCAGCATTTT.